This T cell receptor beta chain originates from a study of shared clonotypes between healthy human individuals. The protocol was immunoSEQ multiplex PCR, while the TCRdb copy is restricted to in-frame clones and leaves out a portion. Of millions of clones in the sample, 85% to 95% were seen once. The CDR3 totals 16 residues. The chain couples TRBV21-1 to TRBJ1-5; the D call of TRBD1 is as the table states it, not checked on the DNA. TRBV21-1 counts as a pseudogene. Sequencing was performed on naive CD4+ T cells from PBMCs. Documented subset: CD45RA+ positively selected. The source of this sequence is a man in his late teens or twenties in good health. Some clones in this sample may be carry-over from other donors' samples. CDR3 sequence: CASSKGQGYSNQPQHF. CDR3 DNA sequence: TGTGCCAGCAGCAAAGGGCAGGGTTATAGCAATCAGCCCCAGCATTTT.